These 20 T cell receptor beta chains were sequenced from one sample in a study of cytomegalovirus exposure and HLA in healthy donors. The study ran its PCR with 60 Vbeta and 13 Jbeta primers. Produced via immunoSEQ multiplex PCR; TCRdb's table is partial and in-frame only. The table lists around 70,000 clones, about two thirds of them singletons, with roughly an eighth in the top ten. The material sequenced was PBMCs. The receptors here all came from a woman aged 35 to 49 in good health and CMV-seropositive.

The chain recombines TRBV19 with TRBJ1-5; no firm D call. Germline V CDR1 and CDR2: LNHDA, SQIVND (reference sequence). This CDR3 is 13 amino acids long. Trimming took off 1 base at V and 6 bases at J, with 7 bases between the two ends. The CDR3 is CASSIVAVQPQHF. CDR3 bases: TGTGCCAGTAGTATAGTAGCGGTTCAGCCCCAGCATTTT.

V and J are TRBV6-1 and TRBJ1-1; D is perhaps TRBD1 (6 bases). Trimming cost V 4 bases and J 8 bases, with 20 bases left between them. From germline, CDR1 is MNHNS and CDR2 SASEGT. CDR3 length equals 15 residues. The DNA of the CDR3 is TGTGCCAGCAGTGGGGCAGGGGTAGATGACGACGAAGCTTTCTTT. Translating it yields CASSGAGVDDDEAFF.

The chain's CDR3 is CASSLAWGQGGYEQYF. CDR3 DNA sequence: TGCGCCAGCAGCCTCGCCTGGGGACAGGGGGGATACGAGCAGTACTTC. The chain is built from TRBV4-1 and TRBJ2-7, with TRBD1 matching 11 bases. The CDR3 sequence is 16 residues long. The J segment lost 4 bases and the V segment lost 4 bases, leaving 9 bases of the junction unmatched. Germline lookup yields CDR1 MGHRA and CDR2 YSYEKL.

The chain employs TRBV5-1 and TRBJ1-6, with a weak D call TRBD1 (6 bases). CDR1 SGHRS and CDR2 YFSETQ come from the germline V gene. CDR3 length: 18 amino acids. V lost 3 bases and J 5 bases, leaving 21 bases between the germline ends. The DNA of the CDR3 is TGCGCCAGCAGCTCCACCCTTCAGGGACACGAAGATAATTCACCCCTCCACTTT. This encodes CASSSTLQGHEDNSPLHF.

The V call is TRBV11-3, the J call TRBJ2-7, with a weak D call TRBD1 (5 bases). The germline gives CDR1 SGHNT, CDR2 YENEEA. The CDR3 covers 13 residues. Trimming removed 5 bases from V and 2 bases from J, with 10 bases in between. As DNA, the CDR3 is TGTGCCAGCAGCCCAATGGACACCTACGAGCAGTACTTC. Residues: CASSPMDTYEQYF. The full variable domain, in which reference TRBV11-3 and TRBJ2-7 provide the parts outside the CDR3, is EAGVVQSPRYKIIEKKQPVAFWCNPISGHNTLYWYLQNLGQGPELLIRYENEEAVDDSQLPKDRFSAERLKGVDSTLKIQPAELGDSAVYLCASSPMDTYEQYFGPGTRLTVT.

The V and J genes are TRBV25-1 and TRBJ2-2, with D perhaps TRBD2 (5 bases). V gave up 0 bases and J gave up 1 base, with 9 bases separating them. The CDR3 has 16 amino acids. Germline loops: CDR1 MGHDK, CDR2 SYGVNS. The CDR3 sequence is CASSEYSGMNTGELFF. In nucleotides, the CDR3 is TGTGCCAGCAGTGAATATTCGGGGATGAACACCGGGGAGCTGTTTTTT.

The chain is built from TRBV9 and TRBJ1-3; D not certain. V was pared by 4 bases and J by 4 bases, with 12 bases between. CDR3 length: 14 residues. Germline-derived CDR1 and CDR2 are SGDLS and YYNGEE. This CDR3 reads CASSSQKQGNTIYF. As DNA, the CDR3 is TGTGCCAGCAGCTCCCAAAAACAGGGAAACACCATATATTTT.

The chain uses TRBV5-4 and TRBJ1-1; possibly TRBD1 for D (5 bases). Trimming cost V 0 bases and J 8 bases, with 14 bases left between them. CDR3 length: 14 residues. Germline assignment: CDR1 SGHNT and CDR2 YYREEE (reference sequence). CDR3 region: CASSLDDSTTEAFF. The CDR3 DNA reads TGTGCCAGCAGCTTGGATGACAGCACTACCGAAGCTTTCTTT.

The chain links TRBV9 to TRBJ2-5; D not resolved. The V gene lost 3 bases and the J gene lost 5 bases, with 11 bases spanning the gap. CDR3 length: 13 residues. Germline CDR1 and CDR2: SGDLS and YYNGEE. CDR3 amino acids: CASSAAAGETQYF. The CDR3 bases are TGTGCCAGCAGCGCCGCTGCCGGGGAGACCCAGTACTTC.

This clone was seen only a few times. V usage is TRBV11-2 and J usage is TRBJ2-3; 10 bases map to TRBD2. V gave up 3 bases and J gave up 1 base; unmatched junction bases: 4. The CDR3 runs to 16 residues. Germline V gene sequence: CDR1 SGHAT, CDR2 FQNNGV. CDR3 in amino acids: CASSFASGGGTDTQYF. In nucleotides, the CDR3 is TGTGCCAGCAGCTTCGCTAGCGGGGGAGGCACAGATACGCAGTATTTT.

The chain has TRBV7-9 and TRBJ2-7, with 9 nucleotides matching TRBD2. Germline V gene lookup returns CDR1 SEHNR and CDR2 FQNEAQ (reference sequence). This CDR3 comprises 14 residues. The junction had 6 bases not matched to a gene; V was cut back by 5 bases and J by 4 bases. The CDR3 reads CASSPGGLAYEQYF. CDR3 nucleotides: TGTGCCAGCAGCCCGGGGGGACTAGCTTACGAGCAGTACTTC.

The V call is TRBV15, the J call TRBJ2-1, with TRBD2 matching 11 bases. Unmatched junction bases numbered 2, after V lost 4 bases and J lost 3 bases. The CDR3 has 15 amino acids. Looked up from germline, CDR1 is LNHNV and CDR2 is YYDKDF (reference sequence). CDR3 in amino acids: CATSKTSGGYNEQFF. CDR3 bases: TGTGCCACCAGCAAAACTAGCGGGGGCTACAATGAGCAGTTCTTC. Variable domain in full (rest from reference TRBV15 and TRBJ2-1): DAMVIQNPRYQVTQFGKPVTLSCSQTLNHNVMYWYQQKSSQAPKLLFHYYDKDFNNEADTPDNFQSRRPNTSFCFLDIRSPGLGDTAMYLCATSKTSGGYNEQFFGPGTRLTVL.

The chain combines TRBV4-1 with TRBJ1-6; D is ambiguous. Trimming took 0 bases from V and 4 from J, leaving 13 bases between them. Per germline, CDR1 MGHRA and CDR2 YSYEKL. CDR3 length: 17 residues. The CDR3 protein is CASSQDLGSYYNSPLHF. CDR3 nucleotides: TGCGCCAGCAGCCAAGACTTGGGCAGTTATTATAATTCACCCCTCCACTTT.

In its sample, this clone was seen once. This chain connects TRBV9 to TRBJ1-1; 9 nucleotides align to TRBD1. J gave up 3 bases and V 5 bases, and 2 bases lay outside the gene matches. The V gene's germline CDR1 is SGDLS and CDR2 YYNGEE. The CDR3 is 13 amino acids. CDR3 region: CASSRDRDTEAFF. The CDR3 nucleotides are TGTGCCAGCAGTCGGGACAGGGACACTGAAGCTTTCTTT.

The chain joins TRBV4-1 to TRBJ1-2, with D possibly matching TRBD1 (5 bases). Per the germline V gene, CDR1 is MGHRA and CDR2 is YSYEKL. The V end was cut by 0 bases, the J end by 8 bases, with 13 bases between. The CDR3 runs 14 residues. The CDR3 region has the DNA TGCGCCAGCAGCCAAGACGGGACTGGAAGAGGCTACACCTTC. Its protein is CASSQDGTGRGYTF.

The chain combines TRBV19 with TRBJ2-7; 11 nucleotides line up with TRBD1. With 5 bases clipped from V and 7 bases from J, the junction kept 16 bases outside the gene matches. The CDR3 has 17 residues. Germline V lookup: CDR1 LNHDA, CDR2 SQIVND (reference sequence). The CDR3 region has the DNA TGTGCCAGTAGTCCCCCCTTCCCGGGACAGGGGGTTCGGGAGCAGTACTTC. It specifies CASSPPFPGQGVREQYF.

In this sample, this clone turned up once. The rearrangement uses TRBV5-4 and TRBJ2-5, with 9 positions matching TRBD1. The germline V gene encodes CDR1 SGHNT and CDR2 YYREEE (reference sequence). This CDR3 is 16 amino acids long. Trimming took 4 bases from V and 5 from J; bases not matched to a gene: 12. CDR3 nucleotide sequence: TGTGCCAGCAGCCGTAGTTTGGGACAGGGAGGGGAGACCCAGTACTTC. This translates into CASSRSLGQGGETQYF.

V is TRBV15 and J is TRBJ1-5; the D is unclear. CDR3 length: 14 amino acids. CDR1 LNHNV and CDR2 YYDKDF come from the germline V gene (reference sequence). Trimming took off 1 base at V and 13 bases at J, with 17 bases between the two ends. CDR3 sequence: CATSRGTPGLPQHF. In nucleotides, the CDR3 is TGTGCCACCAGCAGAGGAACCCCAGGCCTTCCTCAGCATTTT.

V usage is TRBV5-1 and J usage is TRBJ1-1; D is possibly TRBD1 (5 bases). Germline V gene sequence: CDR1 SGHRS, CDR2 YFSETQ. This CDR3 spans 14 amino acids. Trimming stripped 1 base from V and 1 base from J, with 8 bases between. CDR3 sequence (DNA): TGCGCCAGCAGCTTGTGGGGGGAGAACACTGAAGCTTTCTTT. Amino acids: CASSLWGENTEAFF. Drawing the rest from reference TRBV5-1 and TRBJ1-1, the complete variable domain is KAGVTQTPRYLIKTRGQQVTLSCSPISGHRSVSWYQQTPGQGLQFLFEYFSETQRNKGNFPGRFSGRQFSNSRSEMNVSTLELGDSALYLCASSLWGENTEAFFGQGTRLTVV.

This chain joins TRBV19 and TRBJ1-6; TRBD1 agrees at 10 bases. This CDR3 comprises 14 residues. The germline V gene has CDR1 LNHDA and CDR2 SQIVND (reference sequence). Trimming removed 5 bases from V and 9 bases from J; junction bases left unmatched: 4. The DNA for the CDR3 is TGTGCCAGTAGTGCAGACAGGGGGCCTTCACCCCTCCACTTT. Protein product: CASSADRGPSPLHF.